This TCR beta chain was sequenced in a study of blood T cell repertoires in COVID-19. About the study: Samples came from the United States, Italy and Spain, spanning acute and convalescent COVID-19. In each case, the material was cDNA or gDNA derived from T cells, B-cell-depleted T cells, or PBMCs.

Participant-reported clinical history was the basis for cohort assignment. Someone with COVID-19 had been met by exposed participants within 2 weeks before study entry. V was shortened by 9 bases and J by 3 bases, with 21 bases between the two germline ends. Germline V gives CDR1 LNHNV, CDR2 YYDKDF (reference sequence). This CDR3 has 16 amino acids. Here immunoSEQ multiplex PCR was the method, and the copy in TCRdb shows in-frame clones only, minus some. The sample holds 350,000 or so clones, about nine tenths seen once. This sequence joins TRBV15 and TRBJ1-3; D may be TRBD1 (6 bases). Material: PBMCs or T cells enriched from blood (not recorded which). The sequence derives from a woman aged 25 to 39 who had been exposed to COVID-19. The CDR3 is CATSKETGLGGNTIYF. DNA for the CDR3: TGTGCCACTTCCAAAGAAACAGGGTTAGGTGGAAACACCATATATTTT. The variable domain in full, with the rest retrieved from reference TRBV15 and TRBJ1-3, is DAMVIQNPRYQVTQFGKPVTLSCSQTLNHNVMYWYQQKSSQAPKLLFHYYDKDFNNEADTPDNFQSRRPNTSFCFLDIRSPGLGDTAMYLCATSKETGLGGNTIYFGEGSWLTVV.